This T cell receptor (beta chain) was recovered during a study of Ad26.COV2.S vaccination and SARS-CoV-2 variants. Produced via immunoSEQ multiplex PCR; TCRdb's table is partial and in-frame only. This table has some 410,000 clones, approximately 90% appearing once. Treatment of the sample: 15 to 20 received Ad26.COV2.S at low or high dose, single or two shots; about five received placebo; per-sample allocation not given. Repertoires come from day 63 after the first vaccine or placebo injection. CDR1 SGHRS and CDR2 YFSETQ come from the germline V gene. J lost 8 bases, V lost 1 base, and 6 bases had no gene match. The CDR3 totals 16 residues.

The chain combines TRBV5-1 with TRBJ2-3; 14 bases are a match to TRBD2. Sequenced material: peripheral blood, taken in a trial of Ad26.COV2.S vaccine versus placebo. The TCR originated in a person aged 18-60 years who received the Ad26.COV2.S COVID-19 vaccine or a placebo. The CDR3 sequence is CASSLSGTSGGTTQYF. Written as DNA, the CDR3 is TGCGCCAGCAGCTTGTCCGGGACTAGCGGGGGTACTACGCAGTATTTT. Together with reference TRBV5-1 and TRBJ2-3, the CDR3 gives the full variable domain: KAGVTQTPRYLIKTRGQQVTLSCSPISGHRSVSWYQQTPGQGLQFLFEYFSETQRNKGNFPGRFSGRQFSNSRSEMNVSTLELGDSALYLCASSLSGTSGGTTQYFGPGTRLTVL.